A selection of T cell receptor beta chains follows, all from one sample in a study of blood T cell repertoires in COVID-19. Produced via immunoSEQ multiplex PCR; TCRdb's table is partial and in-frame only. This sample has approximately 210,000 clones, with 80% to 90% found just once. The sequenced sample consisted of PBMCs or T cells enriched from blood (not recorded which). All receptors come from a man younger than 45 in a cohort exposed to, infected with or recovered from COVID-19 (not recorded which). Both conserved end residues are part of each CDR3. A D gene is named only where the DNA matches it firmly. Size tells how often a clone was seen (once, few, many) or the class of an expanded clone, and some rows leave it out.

TGTGCCAGCAGCTTTGACAGTCGAGAGACCCAGTACTTC CASSFDSRETQYF TRBV5-6 . TRBJ2-5 .
TGTGCCAGGCCCCGGGGCACTGAAGCTTTCTTT CARPRGTEAFF TRBV6-4 . TRBJ1-1 .
TGTGCCAGCAGCTCACCGGGACAATTAGCTTTCTTT CASSSPGQLAFF TRBV5-5 . TRBJ1-1 .
TGTGCCAGCAGCGACCCGGACAGGGCCAAGCAGTACTTC CASSDPDRAKQYF TRBV6-5 TRBD1 TRBJ2-7 .
TGTGCCAGCAGCGTAGCGGGGGAACCCTATGGCTACACCTTC CASSVAGEPYGYTF TRBV9 . TRBJ1-2 .
TGTGCCAGCAGTTACTTACAGGGGGCAAGAGGCTACACCTTC CASSYLQGARGYTF TRBV6-2/TRBV6-3 TRBD1 TRBJ1-2 .
TGTGCCAGCAGCAGACAGGGAAAAAACTACGAGCAGTACTTC CASSRQGKNYEQYF TRBV4-2 TRBD1 TRBJ2-7 few
TGTGCCAGCAAGGATGCGGCAAATTCACCCCTCCACTTT CASKDAANSPLHF TRBV27 . TRBJ1-6 .
TGTGCCAGCAGGGGGGGACCTCGATACGAGCAGTACTTC CASRGGPRYEQYF TRBV28 . TRBJ2-7 .
TGCGCCAGCAGCCTATCCGGGACAGGCTATGGCTACACCTTC CASSLSGTGYGYTF TRBV4-1 TRBD1 TRBJ1-2 .
TGTGCCAGCGCTTCCCCATGGCCTCCGGGGCAGTACTTC CASASPWPPGQYF TRBV28 . TRBJ2-7 .
TGTGCCATCCCTACAGGGACCTTCTCCTACGAGCAGTACTTC CAIPTGTFSYEQYF TRBV27 . TRBJ2-7 few
TGTGCCAGCCGACAGGGGGCGAATTCACCCCTCCACTTT CASRQGANSPLHF TRBV27 TRBD1 TRBJ1-6 .
TGTGCCAGTAGTCGTGAGCAGTTCTTC CASSREQFF TRBV19 . TRBJ2-1 .
TGTGCCAGCAGTCAAATTAGCGGGAGCTCCTACAATGAGCAGTTCTTC CASSQISGSSYNEQFF TRBV7-9 TRBD2 TRBJ2-1 .
TGTGCCAGCAGCACCGGGACACCCTACGAGCAGTACTTC CASSTGTPYEQYF TRBV3-1/TRBV3-2 . TRBJ2-7 .
TGCGCCAGCAGCCGATATAGACGACAGGGGCTCACAGATACGCAGTATTTT CASSRYRRQGLTDTQYF TRBV5-1 TRBD1 TRBJ2-3 .
TGTGCCAGCAGCGTAACTAGCGGGGCCTACAATGAGCAGTTCTTC CASSVTSGAYNEQFF TRBV9 TRBD2 TRBJ2-1 .
TGTGCCAGCTGCTCGGAGCCATATACGCAGTATTTT CASCSEPYTQYF TRBV7-9 . TRBJ2-3 .
TGTGCCAGCAGCGTAGATGAGGGTATGAGAGAGACCCAGTACTTC CASSVDEGMRETQYF TRBV9 . TRBJ2-5 .
TGTGCCAGCAGTGAAGCGCTACCAGGGGGAAACTATAATTCACCCCTCCACTTT CASSEALPGGNYNSPLHF TRBV6-1 TRBD1 TRBJ1-6 .
TGTGCCAGCAGCCGGACAGGGATGAACACTGAAGCTTTCTTT CASSRTGMNTEAFF TRBV27 TRBD1 TRBJ1-1 .
TGTGCCAGCAAGCGAGGGGAGGAGCGAGGACTGACCCTCCACTTT CASKRGEERGLTLHF TRBV6-5 . TRBJ1-6 .
TGTGCCAGCAGCCAAGATCGCACAGCTAACTATGGCTACACCTTC CASSQDRTANYGYTF TRBV14 . TRBJ1-2 .
TGTGCCAGCACCGCGACAGGGGGGAACACTGAAGCTTTCTTT CASTATGGNTEAFF TRBV27 TRBD1 TRBJ1-1 .
TGTGCCAGCAGTTCTACACCACTAGCGGGAGTTGCAGATACGCAGTATTTT CASSSTPLAGVADTQYF TRBV27 TRBD2 TRBJ2-3 .
TGTGCCAGCAGTTTGGGGGCCCAGGCTGAGCAGTTCTTC CASSLGAQAEQFF TRBV27 . TRBJ2-1 .
TGTGCCAGCAGCCAAGAATTTAGTCAGGGACTCAGAAACTTC CASSQEFSQGLRNF TRBV14 . TRBJ2-5 .
TGTGCCAGCAGGCCACCGGTACAGCTTAATTCACCCCTCCACTTT CASRPPVQLNSPLHF TRBV28 . TRBJ1-6 once
TGTGCTAGTGGTGAACAGGGGAACACTGAAGCTTTCTTT CASGEQGNTEAFF TRBV12-5 . TRBJ1-1 .
TGCGCCAGCAGGCTCCGGGCGGCCAGGGAAAATGAAAAACTGTTTTTT CASRLRAARENEKLFF TRBV4-1 . TRBJ1-4 .
TGCGCCAGCAGCCAATTCACTAGTGAATACGAGCAGTACTTC CASSQFTSEYEQYF TRBV4-1 . TRBJ2-7 few
TGTGCCAGCAGTCTTTCGGGAGGGCCCCCCTACGAGCAGTACTTC CASSLSGGPPYEQYF TRBV7-3 TRBD2 TRBJ2-7 .
TGTGCCAGCAGCCTGAGATTTACGCAGTATTTT CASSLRFTQYF TRBV5-6 . TRBJ2-3 .
TGTGCCTTCCGAGGGTCGAACACTGAAGCTTTCTTT CAFRGSNTEAFF TRBV5-4 . TRBJ1-1 once
TGTGCCAGCAGCCAAGTCATGGAGACCCAGTACTTC CASSQVMETQYF TRBV14 . TRBJ2-5 once
TGCGCCAGCAGCCATGAACAGGGGGCGTACGAGCAGTACTTC CASSHEQGAYEQYF TRBV4-3 TRBD1 TRBJ2-7 .
TGCGCCAGCAGCCACGTCAGGGACAGGGCTGAAAAACTGTTTTTT CASSHVRDRAEKLFF TRBV4-1 TRBD1 TRBJ1-4 .
TGTGCCATCTGGGGGGACAGCGGCGAGATCAATGAGCAGTTCTTC CAIWGDSGEINEQFF TRBV10-3 . TRBJ2-1 .
TGCGCCAGCAGCTTGGGACAGTTGCAATACAATGAGCAGTTCTTC CASSLGQLQYNEQFF TRBV5-1 . TRBJ2-1 .
TGTGCCAGCAGTACGGGGACACTGAACGTGCACGGGGAGCTGTTTTTT CASSTGTLNVHGELFF TRBV6-2/TRBV6-3 . TRBJ2-2 .
TGCGCCAGCAGCTTGGGCCCTCCGGGACTAGCGGGCTACAATGAGCAGTTCTTC CASSLGPPGLAGYNEQFF TRBV5-1 TRBD2 TRBJ2-1 .
TGTGCCAGCAGCCATGGGGAGACCTACGAGCAGTACTTC CASSHGETYEQYF TRBV27 . TRBJ2-7 .
TGTGCCAGCAGCCAAGAAACAGGGGTGGGTGGCTACACCTTC CASSQETGVGGYTF TRBV4-2 TRBD1 TRBJ1-2 .
TGCAGCGTCGCAGAGGGGGTTGGGGAGCAGTACTTC CSVAEGVGEQYF TRBV29-1 . TRBJ2-7 .
TGTGCCAGCAGCCCCGGGTCAGGGAACTACGAGCAGTACTTC CASSPGSGNYEQYF TRBV27 . TRBJ2-7 once
TGTGCCAGCAATTCCCTCATGAGGTACTATGGCTACACCTTC CASNSLMRYYGYTF TRBV28 . TRBJ1-2 .
TGTGCCAGCAGTCCAGGGCGGAACACTGAAGCTTTCTTT CASSPGRNTEAFF TRBV2 . TRBJ1-1 .
TGCGCCAGCAGCTTGTTTCCAGCGGGAGCCTTTAGCACAGATACGCAGTATTTT CASSLFPAGAFSTDTQYF TRBV5-1 TRBD2 TRBJ2-3 .
TGTGCCAGCAGCCCGACAGGGGGCAACTATGGCTACACCTTC CASSPTGGNYGYTF TRBV5-4 TRBD1 TRBJ1-2 .
TGTGCCAGCAGTTTATTTTCGGGAGCTGGAAACACCATATATTTT CASSLFSGAGNTIYF TRBV28 . TRBJ1-3 .
TGTGCCAGCCGGGGAGGGAGCACAGATACGCAGTATTTT CASRGGSTDTQYF TRBV6-4 TRBD2 TRBJ2-3 .
TGTGCCACCACGAATGGACTCACCGTGGACTATGGCTACACCTTC CATTNGLTVDYGYTF TRBV15 . TRBJ1-2 .